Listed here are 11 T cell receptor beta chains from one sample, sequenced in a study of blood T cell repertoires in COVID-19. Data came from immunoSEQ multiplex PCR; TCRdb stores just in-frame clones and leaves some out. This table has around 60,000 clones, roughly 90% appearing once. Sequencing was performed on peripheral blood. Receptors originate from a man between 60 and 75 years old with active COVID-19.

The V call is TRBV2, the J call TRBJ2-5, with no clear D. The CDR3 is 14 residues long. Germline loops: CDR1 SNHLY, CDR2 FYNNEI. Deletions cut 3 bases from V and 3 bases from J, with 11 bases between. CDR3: CASSEVRREETQYF. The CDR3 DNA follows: TGTGCCAGCAGTGAGGTGCGCCGAGAAGAGACCCAGTACTTC.

CDR3 DNA: TGTGCCTGGAGTGTACTCGGGACAGGGCGTGAGACCCAGTACTTC. As protein: CAWSVLGTGRETQYF. This chain joins TRBV30 and TRBJ2-5; 9 nucleotides agree with TRBD1. V was clipped by 0 bases and J by 5 bases; unmatched bases: 7. The CDR3 consists of 15 residues. Germline assignment: CDR1 GTSNPN and CDR2 SVGIG (reference sequence).

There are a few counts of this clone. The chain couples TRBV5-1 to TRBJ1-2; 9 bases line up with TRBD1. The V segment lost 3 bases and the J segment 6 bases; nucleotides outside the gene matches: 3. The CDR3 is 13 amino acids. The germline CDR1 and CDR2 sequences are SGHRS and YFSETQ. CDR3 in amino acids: CASSWTGENGYTF. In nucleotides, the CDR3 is TGCGCCAGCAGCTGGACAGGGGAAAATGGCTACACCTTC.

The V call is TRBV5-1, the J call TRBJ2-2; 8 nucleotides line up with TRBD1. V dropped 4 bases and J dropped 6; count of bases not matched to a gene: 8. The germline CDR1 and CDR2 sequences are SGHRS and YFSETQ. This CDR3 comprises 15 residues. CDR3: CASSQGQASPGELFF. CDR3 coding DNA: TGCGCCAGCAGCCAGGGACAGGCTTCCCCCGGGGAGCTGTTTTTT.

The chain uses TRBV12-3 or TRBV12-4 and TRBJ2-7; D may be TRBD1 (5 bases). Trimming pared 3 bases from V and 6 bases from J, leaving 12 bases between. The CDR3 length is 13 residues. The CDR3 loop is CASSLGPGREQYF. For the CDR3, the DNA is TGTGCCAGCAGTTTGGGGCCAGGACGCGAGCAGTACTTC.

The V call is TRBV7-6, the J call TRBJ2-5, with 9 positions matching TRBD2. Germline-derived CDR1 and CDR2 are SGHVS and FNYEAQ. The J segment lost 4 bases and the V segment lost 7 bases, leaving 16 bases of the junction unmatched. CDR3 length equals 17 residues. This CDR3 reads CASTGGSGSIAGETQYF. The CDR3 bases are TGTGCCAGCACCGGGGGTAGCGGGAGTATAGCGGGAGAGACCCAGTACTTC.

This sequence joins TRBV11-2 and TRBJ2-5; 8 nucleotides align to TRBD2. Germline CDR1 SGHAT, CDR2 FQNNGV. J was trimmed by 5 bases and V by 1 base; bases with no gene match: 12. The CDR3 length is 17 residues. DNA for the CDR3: TGTGCCAGCAGCTTAGTATTTAGTAGCGGGATCGGGGAGACCCAGTACTTC. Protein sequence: CASSLVFSSGIGETQYF.

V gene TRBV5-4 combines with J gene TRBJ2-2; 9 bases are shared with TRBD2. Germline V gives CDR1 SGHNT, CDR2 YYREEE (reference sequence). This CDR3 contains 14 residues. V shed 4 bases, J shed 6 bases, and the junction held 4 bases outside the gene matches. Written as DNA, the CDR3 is TGTGCCAGCAGCCCCGGGACTAGCCCCGGGGAGCTGTTTTTT. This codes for CASSPGTSPGELFF.

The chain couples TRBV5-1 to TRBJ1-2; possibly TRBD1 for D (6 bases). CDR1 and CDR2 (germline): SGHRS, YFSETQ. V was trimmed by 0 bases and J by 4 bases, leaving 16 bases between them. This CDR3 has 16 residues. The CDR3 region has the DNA TGCGCCAGCAGCTTGGTAACAGGGCAGTCAGGCTATGGCTACACCTTC. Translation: CASSLVTGQSGYGYTF. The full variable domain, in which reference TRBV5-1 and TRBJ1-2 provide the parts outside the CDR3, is KAGVTQTPRYLIKTRGQQVTLSCSPISGHRSVSWYQQTPGQGLQFLFEYFSETQRNKGNFPGRFSGRQFSNSRSEMNVSTLELGDSALYLCASSLVTGQSGYGYTFGSGTRLTVV.

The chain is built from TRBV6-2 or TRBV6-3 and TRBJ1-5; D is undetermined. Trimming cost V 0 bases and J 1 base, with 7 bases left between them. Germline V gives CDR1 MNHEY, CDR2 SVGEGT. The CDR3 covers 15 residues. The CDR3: CASSYSEVSNQPQHF. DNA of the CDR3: TGTGCCAGCAGTTACTCGGAGGTCAGCAATCAGCCCCAGCATTTT.

CDR3 protein: CAISPGQGETQYF. CDR3 bases: TGTGCCATCAGCCCCGGACAGGGAGAGACCCAGTACTTC. This sequence joins TRBV10-3 and TRBJ2-5, with 8 bases that match TRBD1. Per the germline V gene, CDR1 is ENHRY and CDR2 is SYGVKD. The CDR3 loop spans 13 amino acids. With V trimmed by 6 bases and J by 4 bases, 4 bases remained unmatched.